The 6 T cell receptor beta chains reported below all come from one sample, sequenced in a study of blood T cell repertoires in COVID-19. Some clones are missing from TCRdb's copy, which holds only in-frame ones; the method was immunoSEQ multiplex PCR. The repertoire holds some 240,000 clones, with roughly 85% as singletons. Sequencing was done on a sample of PBMCs or T cells enriched from blood (not recorded which). Receptor source: a woman aged 50 to 60 who had been exposed to COVID-19.

The rearrangement links TRBV29-1 to TRBJ2-5; D possibly corresponds to TRBD2 (7 bases). V shed 4 bases and J shed 5 bases, with 14 bases lying between them. This CDR3 contains 13 residues. Per the germline V gene, CDR1 is SQVTM and CDR2 is ANQGSEA. CDR3 DNA sequence: TGCAGCGTTGTAGGGGGGGCGCGGGAGACCCAGTACTTC. The encoded protein is CSVVGGARETQYF.

The J gene is TRBJ1-1, the V gene TRBV7-2, with D possibly TRBD1 on 5 matching bases. V lost 2 bases and J lost 3, with 16 bases in between. The CDR3 spans 16 residues. Germline V gene sequence: CDR1 SGHTA, CDR2 FQGNSA. The CDR3: CASSLISGGSDTEAFF. CDR3 nucleotides: TGTGCCAGCAGCTTAATCTCCGGGGGTTCGGACACTGAAGCTTTCTTT.

The chain couples TRBV18 to TRBJ2-7, with D maybe TRBD1 (7 bases). Germline-derived CDR1 and CDR2 are KGHSH and LQKENI. CDR3 length: 16 residues. Trimming left V 3 bases short and J 3 bases short, with 18 bases between. CDR3 amino acids: CASSPGGQRIDYEQYF. DNA for the CDR3: TGTGCCAGCTCACCGGGGGGACAGCGGATAGACTACGAGCAGTACTTC.

V gene TRBV7-2 combines with J gene TRBJ2-5, with 9 bases aligning to TRBD2. Germline CDR1 and CDR2: SGHTA and FQGNSA. This CDR3 spans 16 amino acids. Losses at the gene ends were 6 bases for V and 5 bases for J; bases not matched to a gene: 13. This chain's CDR3 is CASSLSGGGAWETQYF. The CDR3 nucleotides read TGTGCCAGCAGTCTAAGCGGCGGGGGGGCTTGGGAGACCCAGTACTTC.

The CDR3 region is CASSLEANTEAFF. The CDR3, as DNA: TGTGCCAGCAGCTTAGAAGCGAACACTGAAGCTTTCTTT. The chain links TRBV7-8 to TRBJ1-1, with D unclear. This CDR3 has 13 amino acids. Germline CDR1 is SGHVS and CDR2 is FQNEAQ. Trimming removed 1 base from V and 1 base from J, with 4 bases in between.

This clone was observed once. The rearrangement links TRBV2 to TRBJ1-4; a weak D match, TRBD1 (5 bases). The CDR3 has 15 amino acids. The ends were cut back, 4 bases at V and 8 bases at J, with 17 bases in the middle. Germline CDR1 reads SNHLY; CDR2 reads FYNNEI. The CDR3 sequence: CASSVGRQGAEKLFF. The CDR3 bases are TGTGCCAGCAGTGTAGGCAGGCAGGGCGCCGAAAAACTGTTTTTT.